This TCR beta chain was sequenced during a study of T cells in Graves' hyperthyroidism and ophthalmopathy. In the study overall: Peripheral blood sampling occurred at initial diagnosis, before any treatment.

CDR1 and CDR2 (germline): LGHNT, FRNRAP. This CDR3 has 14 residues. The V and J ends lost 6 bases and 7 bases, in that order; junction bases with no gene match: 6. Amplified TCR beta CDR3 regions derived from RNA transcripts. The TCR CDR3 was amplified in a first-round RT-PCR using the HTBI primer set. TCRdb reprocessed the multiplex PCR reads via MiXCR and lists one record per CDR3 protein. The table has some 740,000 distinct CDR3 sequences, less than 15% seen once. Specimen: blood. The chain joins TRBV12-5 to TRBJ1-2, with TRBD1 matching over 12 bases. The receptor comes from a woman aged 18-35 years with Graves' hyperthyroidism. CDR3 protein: CASGIGTGGSGYTF. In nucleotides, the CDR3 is TGTGCTAGTGGCATCGGGACAGGGGGCTCTGGCTACACCTTC.